The rows below give T cell receptor beta chains drawn from one sample of a study of CXCR3-negative and CXCR3-positive naive CD8 T cells. Reanalyzing the 5' RACE reads, TCRdb keeps one entry per CDR3 protein, without DNA. This listing includes 40,000 to 55,000 distinct CDR3 sequences. The sample taken for sequencing was naive CXCR3- CD8+ T cells from blood. The receptors shown here come from a human donor in good health. Some clones in this sample may be carry-over from other donors' samples. Both conserved end residues are part of each CDR3. Each record gives: V gene, CDR3 length, J gene, clone size, CDR3 protein. Rows give clone size only sometimes, using once, few, many, or a class for an expanded clone.

TRBV6-5	12	TRBJ2-2	NA	CASSYSAGELFF
TRBV7-3	15	TRBJ2-5	NA	CASARGGEDQETQYF
TRBV28	13	TRBJ1-6	NA	CASSLTGLSTLHF
TRBV28	16	TRBJ2-5	NA	CASSSASGRLQETQYF
TRBV4-3	15	TRBJ1-1	NA	CASSQDLYLNTEAFF
TRBV28	15	TRBJ2-3	NA	CARKAGTGNTDTQYF
TRBV7-6	14	TRBJ2-2	NA	CASSLAENTGELFF
TRBV27	18	TRBJ1-2	NA	CASSLYSLGTGVFYGYTF
TRBV6-5	12	TRBJ2-7	NA	CASSNTRYEQYF
TRBV20-1	13	TRBJ2-1	NA	CSARDYGVNEQFF
TRBV7-9	17	TRBJ1-2	NA	CASSSRDREGTVYGYTF
TRBV5-1	12	TRBJ2-7	NA	CASSPRVSEQYF
TRBV6-2/TRBV6-3	14	TRBJ2-5	NA	CATTLRADQETQYF
TRBV5-4	15	TRBJ2-7	medium-sized	CASSPFLAGPREQYF
TRBV28	13	TRBJ2-7	NA	CASSPLGGDEQYF
TRBV5-6	14	TRBJ2-5	NA	CASSSGTAEETQYF
TRBV4-2	15	TRBJ2-2	NA	CASSPDRSWTGELFF
TRBV5-5	16	TRBJ2-1	NA	CASRSASGGALDEQFF
TRBV5-1	14	TRBJ2-3	NA	CACGLVRDADTQYF
TRBV7-9	13	TRBJ1-1	NA	CASSPPASFEAFF
TRBV12-3/TRBV12-4	11	TRBJ2-1	NA	CASSLDIEQFF
TRBV27	15	TRBJ2-7	NA	CASSLFSANSYEQYF
TRBV4-1	14	TRBJ1-1	NA	CASSQGSLMFEAFF
TRBV20-1	13	TRBJ2-7	NA	CSAHPKGPYEQYF
TRBV4-3	15	TRBJ2-1	NA	CASSQEIASYNEQFF